This TCR beta chain came from a study of OX40 agonist ivuxolimab in advanced cancers. Turning to the study itself: Ivuxolimab, an agonistic anti-OX40 (CD134) antibody, was given to patients. Each dose-escalation patient presented with hepatocellular carcinoma, melanoma, renal cell or head and neck cancer. Of mixed ages from about 20 to 90 and averaging approximately 60 years, the group was around 78% male. Findings of the study overall: In the 0.1-3.0 mg/kg groups, partial responders showed among the lowest expansion.

Germline V gene data show CDR1 as MDHEN and CDR2 as SYDVKM. The germline V and J ends were trimmed by 6 bases and 4 bases, with 19 bases remaining between them. The length of the CDR3 is 16 residues. A word on this clone: Antigen specificity is unknown.

Assay used: immunoSEQ multiplex PCR; TCRdb lists only in-frame clones, some missing. The table records tens of thousands of clones, roughly 80% of them present only once. The TCR originated in an adult with an advanced solid tumor such as melanoma, head and neck, liver or kidney cancer. This rearrangement joins TRBV28 to TRBJ1-5; D may be TRBD1 (5 bases). The source material was CD4+ or CD8+ T cells sorted from blood, sampled in a trial of the OX40 agonist ivuxolimab. CDR3 nucleotide sequence: TGTGCCAGCAGGCAGACGGGGCCGGGGACTAATCAGCCCCAGCATTTT. Protein: CASRQTGPGTNQPQHF.